One and the same sample provided the 29 T cell receptor beta chains below, sequenced in a study of CD8+ T cells in alopecia areata. After isolation, RNA underwent reverse transcription to generate cDNA as the sequencing template. This table comes from immunoSEQ multiplex PCR, and its TCRdb copy is limited to in-frame clones, with some not included. The sample has around 190,000 clones, about 56% seen once. What was sequenced was CD8+ T cells sorted from blood. All receptors derive from a human donor in good health.

This clone was detected a few times. The chain couples TRBV19 to TRBJ1-2, with 9 bases aligning to TRBD1. The CDR3 runs 14 residues. From germline, CDR1 is LNHDA and CDR2 SQIVND (reference sequence). V was clipped by 6 bases and J by 7 bases; unmatched bases: 9. The CDR3 nucleotides are TGTGCCAGTAGGGCCGGGACAGGGTCAGGTGGCTACACCTTC. Amino acids: CASRAGTGSGGYTF.

This chain connects TRBV6-5 to TRBJ2-3; 9 bases are shared with TRBD1. The CDR3 consists of 15 residues. Germline V gene data show CDR1 as MNHEY and CDR2 as SVGAGI. V lost 2 bases to trimming and J lost 2 bases; unmatched junction nucleotides: 2. The CDR3 protein is CASSYGTGTTDTQYF. CDR3 DNA: TGTGCCAGCAGTTACGGGACAGGGACCACAGATACGCAGTATTTT.

This rearrangement joins TRBV6-5 to TRBJ2-3; tentatively, D is TRBD2 (6 bases). The CDR3 spans 16 residues. Trimming removed 2 bases from V and 2 bases from J, with 14 bases in between. Germline V gene lookup returns CDR1 MNHEY and CDR2 SVGAGI. The CDR3 sequence: CASSYAGTALTDTQYF. For the CDR3, the DNA is TGTGCCAGCAGTTACGCCGGGACTGCCCTCACAGATACGCAGTATTTT.

CDR3 residues: CASSFLAGGRYEQYF. CDR3 sequence (DNA): TGTGCCAGCAGTTTCCTGGCAGGGGGGAGGTACGAGCAGTACTTC. V usage is TRBV28 and J usage is TRBJ2-7; D possibly corresponds to TRBD1 (7 bases). This CDR3 has 15 amino acids. V dropped 3 bases and J dropped 4 bases, with 16 bases sitting between them. Germline V gene data show CDR1 as MDHEN and CDR2 as SYDVKM.

This clone was observed a few times. The chain uses TRBV19 and TRBJ1-5, with 8 nucleotides matching TRBD1. This CDR3 spans 14 amino acids. With 10 bases clipped from V and 6 bases from J, the junction kept 11 bases outside the gene matches. Germline CDR1 reads LNHDA; CDR2 reads SQIVND (reference sequence). CDR3 protein: CATWGQEGSQPQHF. CDR3 nucleotides: TGTGCCACCTGGGGACAGGAGGGGAGTCAGCCCCAGCATTTT.

For this clone: Other DNA sequences from this sample encode an identical CDR3 as well. This sequence joins TRBV29-1 and TRBJ1-1; 8 bases agree with TRBD1. Looked up from germline, CDR1 is SQVTM and CDR2 is ANQGSEA. V was clipped by 6 bases and J by 1 base; unmatched bases: 1. This CDR3 is 12 amino acids long. CDR3 in DNA: TGCAGCGTCGGACAGGGGAACACTGAAGCTTTCTTT. This translates into CSVGQGNTEAFF.

The chain employs TRBV13 and TRBJ2-7; possibly TRBD2 for D (5 bases). Germline CDR1 PRHDT, CDR2 FYEKMQ (reference sequence). This CDR3 is 14 amino acids long. Trimming cost V 0 bases and J 3 bases, with 9 bases left between them. CDR3 loop: CASSLGPRGYEQYF. The CDR3, as DNA: TGTGCCAGCAGCTTAGGGCCCCGGGGCTACGAGCAGTACTTC.

The V gene is TRBV4-1, the J gene TRBJ1-2; unclear D gene. The CDR3 extends over 15 amino acids. Trimming shortened V by 0 bases and J by 4 bases, and 12 bases separated the two germline ends. Germline values: CDR1 MGHRA, CDR2 YSYEKL. The DNA for the CDR3 is TGCGCCAGCAGCCAAGAATGGCAATCGGGCTATGGCTACACCTTC. The encoded protein is CASSQEWQSGYGYTF.

With regard to this clone: The sample has other DNA sequences that encode this CDR3 too. The gene calls are TRBV27 and TRBJ2-1; TRBD2 matches 9 bases. Trimming cost V 0 bases and J 4 bases; bases outside gene matches: 1. The CDR3 sequence is 15 residues long. CDR1 and CDR2 from the germline V gene are MNHEY and SMNVEV (reference sequence). CDR3: CASSLSSGGYNEQFF. CDR3 sequence (DNA): TGTGCCAGCAGTTTATCTAGCGGGGGATACAATGAGCAGTTCTTC.

V and J are TRBV5-6 and TRBJ2-1, with D hard to call. The CDR3 sequence is 16 residues long. Germline CDR1 is SGHDT and CDR2 is YYEEEE. Trimming left V 3 bases short and J 6 bases short, with 19 bases between. CDR3 region: CASSSVADQRINEQFF. The CDR3 DNA follows: TGTGCCAGCAGCTCCGTGGCCGATCAAAGGATCAATGAGCAGTTCTTC.

The V and J genes are TRBV29-1 and TRBJ1-2; D is unresolved. Between the trimmed V and J ends, which lost 3 bases and 8 bases, there was a span of 16 bases. This CDR3 spans 13 amino acids. CDR1 SQVTM and CDR2 ANQGSEA come from the germline V gene. The CDR3 DNA is TGCAGCGTTGAGGGCGGAAAACAAGGGGGCTACACCTTC. Protein: CSVEGGKQGGYTF.

V gene TRBV29-1 combines with J gene TRBJ1-1; maybe TRBD1 (6 bases). Per germline, CDR1 SQVTM and CDR2 ANQGSEA. CDR3 length: 12 residues. The CDR3 nucleotides read TGCAGTCTCCGGGGAGGGGGTACTGAAGCTTTCTTT. Translation gives CSLRGGGTEAFF.

About this clone itself: Additional DNA sequences in this sample encode the identical CDR3. The V and J genes are TRBV19 and TRBJ2-7; 7 bases align to TRBD1. Trimming at V came to 3 bases and at J to 2 bases, leaving 1 base not matched to a gene. CDR3 size: 13 residues. The germline CDR1 and CDR2 sequences are LNHDA and SQIVND (reference sequence). The chain's CDR3 is CASSIGQAYEQYF. CDR3 nucleotide sequence: TGTGCCAGTAGTATCGGACAGGCCTACGAGCAGTACTTC.

The chain is built from TRBV25-1 and TRBJ1-2, with TRBD1 as a possible D gene (5 bases). Trimming cost V 8 bases and J 8 bases, with 18 bases left between them. CDR3 length equals 13 residues. Germline V lookup: CDR1 MGHDK, CDR2 SYGVNS. Here the CDR3 reads CASGTGILGGYTF. Written as DNA, the CDR3 is TGTGCCAGCGGTACAGGAATTCTAGGGGGCTACACCTTC.

The chain uses TRBV9 and TRBJ1-3; D perhaps matches TRBD1 (5 bases). Trimming stripped 2 bases from V and 2 bases from J, with 8 bases between. There are 14 residues in the CDR3. Germline V CDR1 and CDR2: SGDLS, YYNGEE. The CDR3 spells CASSVKGAGNTIYF. The CDR3 bases are TGTGCCAGCAGCGTGAAAGGGGCTGGAAACACCATATATTTT. Drawing the rest from reference TRBV9 and TRBJ1-3, the complete variable domain is DSGVTQTPKHLITATGQRVTLRCSPRSGDLSVYWYQQSLDQGLQFLIQYYNGEERAKGNILERFSAQQFPDLHSELNLSSLELGDSALYFCASSVKGAGNTIYFGEGSWLTVV.

The chain employs TRBV7-9 and TRBJ2-7, with 7 bases aligning to TRBD2. The length of the CDR3 is 13 residues. V was clipped by 6 bases and J by 0 bases; unmatched bases: 2. CDR1 SEHNR and CDR2 FQNEAQ come from the germline V gene (reference sequence). The CDR3, as DNA: TGTGCCAGCAGTCCGGGGGGCTCCTACGAGCAGTACTTC. Amino acid sequence: CASSPGGSYEQYF.

CDR3 sequence reads: CASSFGENYGYTF. CDR3 sequence (DNA): TGTGCCAGCAGTTTTGGCGAAAACTATGGCTACACCTTC. The rearrangement links TRBV27 to TRBJ1-2; no reliable D call. Trimming removed 3 bases at V and 2 bases at J, with 7 bases between. CDR1 is MNHEY, CDR2 SMNVEV, per germline (reference sequence). CDR3 length equals 13 residues.

The rearrangement links TRBV29-1 to TRBJ2-7, with a tentative D call TRBD1 (6 bases). Germline loops: CDR1 SQVTM, CDR2 ANQGSEA. Trimming took off 5 bases at V and 5 bases at J, with 10 bases between the two ends. The CDR3 runs to 11 residues. CDR3 loop: CSVKQGNEQYF. The CDR3 nucleotides read TGCAGCGTTAAACAGGGTAACGAGCAGTACTTC.

The table lists this clone with a few counts. The chain recombines TRBV13 with TRBJ2-1; D call uncertain. V was pared by 5 bases and J by 14 bases, with 13 bases between. The CDR3 consists of 11 residues. Germline lookup yields CDR1 PRHDT and CDR2 FYEKMQ (reference sequence). The CDR3 DNA reads as TGTGCCAGCAGCCTCGGAGCACTGGAGTTCTTC. The encoded protein is CASSLGALEFF.

V usage is TRBV5-4 and J usage is TRBJ2-1; TRBD2 agrees at 10 bases. V shed 0 bases and J 4 bases; nucleotides not matched to a gene: 1. The V gene's germline CDR1 is SGHNT and CDR2 YYREEE (reference sequence). This CDR3 comprises 15 residues. CDR3 sequence: CASSLGTSGYNEQFF. The CDR3 DNA is TGTGCCAGCAGCTTGGGGACTAGCGGTTACAATGAGCAGTTCTTC.

The rearrangement joins TRBV5-6 to TRBJ2-1, with D uncertain. The CDR3 has 16 residues. Germline V gives CDR1 SGHDT, CDR2 YYEEEE. Trimming cost V 3 bases and J 1 base, with 14 bases left between them. The CDR3 DNA reads as TGTGCCAGCAGCTGGGTCTCAGAAGGGTCCTACAATGAGCAGTTCTTC. Protein product: CASSWVSEGSYNEQFF.

This sequence joins TRBV4-1 and TRBJ2-7; 12 bases agree with TRBD2. This CDR3 spans 14 amino acids. CDR1 is MGHRA, CDR2 YSYEKL, per germline. The junction had 2 bases not matched to a gene; V was cut back by 4 bases and J by 4 bases. The CDR3 region has the DNA TGCGCCAGCAGCCGGACTAGCGGGGAGTACGAGCAGTACTTC. Encoded protein: CASSRTSGEYEQYF.

This clone was counted once. Other nucleotide sequences in the sample specify the same CDR3. The chain uses TRBV9 and TRBJ1-2; a possible D gene is TRBD1 (5 bases). Trimming took 0 bases from V and 8 from J, leaving 11 bases between them. Germline V gene lookup returns CDR1 SGDLS and CDR2 YYNGEE. The CDR3 sequence is 13 residues long. The CDR3 DNA is TGTGCCAGCAGCGTAGGGGGCCTTAGGGGCTACACCTTC. Residues: CASSVGGLRGYTF.

This clone was seen more than once but under ten times. This chain links TRBV5-6 with TRBJ2-1; 9 bases match TRBD1. Looked up from germline, CDR1 is SGHDT and CDR2 is YYEEEE. The V segment lost 0 bases and the J segment 6 bases; nucleotides outside the gene matches: 7. This CDR3 spans 16 amino acids. This CDR3 is CASSLAGQGLGNEQFF. CDR3 sequence (DNA): TGTGCCAGCAGCTTGGCCGGACAGGGGTTAGGCAATGAGCAGTTCTTC.

This rearrangement joins TRBV5-1 to TRBJ2-6; TRBD1 is a possible D gene (5 bases). The CDR3 length is 15 residues. The germline V gene encodes CDR1 SGHRS and CDR2 YFSETQ. V was trimmed by 4 bases and J by 0 bases, leaving 8 bases between them. The CDR3 DNA reads as TGCGCCAGCAGCATTGACAGCTCTGGGGCCAACGTCCTGACTTTC. Its protein is CASSIDSSGANVLTF.

In DNA form, the CDR3 reads TGCGCCAGCCGCGGGGGGCAAGAGACCCAGTACTTC. Its protein is CASRGGQETQYF. J is TRBJ2-5 and V is TRBV4-1; TRBD2 matches at 8 bases. Germline V gene sequence: CDR1 MGHRA, CDR2 YSYEKL. The CDR3 consists of 12 residues. V trimming: 8 bases; J trimming: 2 bases; junction bases outside the gene matches: 1.

The CDR3 reads CASSLEAGTGVMNTEAFF. The CDR3 DNA sequence: TGTGCCAGCAGCTTAGAAGCTGGGACAGGGGTGATGAACACTGAAGCTTTCTTT. This chain joins TRBV13 and TRBJ1-1; 10 nucleotides line up with TRBD1. Looked up from germline, CDR1 is PRHDT and CDR2 is FYEKMQ (reference sequence). This CDR3 contains 18 residues. With 1 base clipped from V and 0 bases from J, the junction kept 8 bases outside the gene matches.

The V call is TRBV25-1, the J call TRBJ1-1; 7 bases align to TRBD1. This CDR3 is built from 13 residues. The junction had 2 bases not matched to a gene; V was cut back by 4 bases and J by 3 bases. Germline values: CDR1 MGHDK, CDR2 SYGVNS. CDR3 amino acids: CASSGGGYTEAFF. DNA for the CDR3: TGTGCCAGCAGTGGAGGGGGCTACACTGAAGCTTTCTTT.

This clone was detected only once. The chain uses TRBV5-6 and TRBJ1-5, with D hard to call. Germline V gene sequence: CDR1 SGHDT, CDR2 YYEEEE. The CDR3 length is 14 residues. V was shortened by 0 bases and J by 7 bases, with 11 bases between the two germline ends. The CDR3 protein is CASSLASGIQPQHF. The CDR3 region has the DNA TGTGCCAGCAGCTTGGCTTCGGGTATCCAGCCCCAGCATTTT.